The 31 T cell receptor beta chains presented below share a single source sample, sequenced in a study of pediatric ulcerative colitis. Libraries were prepared by immunoSEQ multiplex PCR; TCRdb keeps only in-frame clonotypes and omits some of them. The sample records more than 12,000 clones, 80% to 90% being singletons. The specimen sequenced was blood. These receptors all come from a boy between 10 and 17 years old with moderate ulcerative colitis.

The chain combines TRBV9 with TRBJ2-5; 8 bases are shared with TRBD1. Unmatched junction bases numbered 3, after V lost 3 bases and J lost 5 bases. The CDR3 runs to 13 residues. Germline V gives CDR1 SGDLS, CDR2 YYNGEE. Here the CDR3 reads CASSAQGAETQYF. The CDR3 coding sequence is TGTGCCAGCAGCGCCCAGGGGGCGGAGACCCAGTACTTC.

The J gene is TRBJ2-5, the V gene TRBV19; D call uncertain. The germline CDR1 and CDR2 sequences are LNHDA and SQIVND (reference sequence). Deletions cut 0 bases from V and 5 bases from J, with 13 bases between. This CDR3 comprises 15 residues. The CDR3 reads CASSIDWGSEETQYF. CDR3 bases: TGTGCCAGTAGTATAGATTGGGGTTCGGAGGAGACCCAGTACTTC. Combining the CDR3 with reference TRBV19 and TRBJ2-5 gives the whole variable domain DGGITQSPKYLFRKEGQNVTLSCEQNLNHDAMYWYRQDPGQGLRLIYYSQIVNDFQKGDIAEGYSVSREKKESFPLTVTSAQKNPTAFYLCASSIDWGSEETQYFGPGTRLLVL.

This clone was seen more than once but under ten times. The chain employs TRBV4-2 and TRBJ1-2, with a possible D match to TRBD1 (5 bases). CDR3 length: 15 amino acids. Germline-derived CDR1 and CDR2 are LGHNA and YNFKEQ. The V end was cut by 0 bases, the J end by 8 bases, with 16 bases between. The CDR3 loop is CASSQDRPEEGGYTF. For the CDR3, the DNA is TGTGCCAGCAGCCAAGATAGGCCGGAAGAGGGGGGCTACACCTTC.

The chain links TRBV7-2 to TRBJ2-3, with D unresolved. The CDR3 extends over 14 amino acids. Germline V gives CDR1 SGHTA, CDR2 FQGNSA. Trimming removed 4 bases from V and 2 bases from J, with 10 bases in between. CDR3 in amino acids: CASSSSQATDTQYF. CDR3 DNA: TGTGCCAGCAGCTCCTCGCAGGCCACAGATACGCAGTATTTT.

The chain carries TRBV27 and TRBJ2-3; 11 nucleotides align to TRBD2. This CDR3 contains 17 residues. Germline V gene sequence: CDR1 MNHEY, CDR2 SMNVEV (reference sequence). The V segment lost 6 bases and the J segment 6 bases; nucleotides outside the gene matches: 14. The DNA for the CDR3 is TGTGCCAGCAGCCGAATCCCGGGACTAGCGGTATGGGATACGCAGTATTTT. This encodes CASSRIPGLAVWDTQYF.

The rearrangement uses TRBV27 and TRBJ1-5, with a tentative D call TRBD1 (6 bases). CDR3 length: 15 residues. The V gene's germline CDR1 is MNHEY and CDR2 SMNVEV (reference sequence). The V end was cut by 3 bases, the J end by 2 bases, with 11 bases between. CDR3: CASSLQGLRNQPQHF. CDR3 sequence (DNA): TGTGCCAGCAGTTTGCAGGGGTTACGCAATCAGCCCCAGCATTTT.

V is TRBV25-1 and J is TRBJ1-5; perhaps TRBD1 as D (5 bases). CDR3 length: 15 residues. Deletions cut 4 bases from V and 3 bases from J, with 13 bases between. Looked up from germline, CDR1 is MGHDK and CDR2 is SYGVNS. CDR3 sequence: CASSGGDSFNQPQHF. As DNA, the CDR3 is TGTGCCAGCAGTGGAGGAGACAGCTTCAATCAGCCCCAGCATTTT.

This chain connects TRBV19 to TRBJ2-7; D remains unclear. The CDR3 length is 15 residues. The V end lost 3 bases, the J end lost 2 bases, and 14 bases lay between the germline ends. Germline-derived CDR1 and CDR2 are LNHDA and SQIVND (reference sequence). CDR3 amino acids: CASSMGVSSTYEQYF. CDR3 coding DNA: TGTGCCAGTAGTATGGGCGTTTCAAGTACCTACGAGCAGTACTTC.

The gene calls are TRBV14 and TRBJ1-1; D perhaps matches TRBD1 (5 bases). Germline V gene lookup returns CDR1 SGHDN and CDR2 FVKESK. The germline V and J ends were trimmed by 4 bases and 10 bases, with 13 bases remaining between them. The CDR3 is made up of 12 amino acids. CDR3 DNA sequence: TGTGCCAGCAGCCTGTCTCTGGGGGGAGCTTTCTTT. Translating it yields CASSLSLGGAFF.

The chain is built from TRBV5-4 and TRBJ2-4, with 7 bases lining up with TRBD2. Germline assignment: CDR1 SGHNT and CDR2 YYREEE (reference sequence). This CDR3 spans 13 amino acids. The V gene end was trimmed by 4 bases and the J gene end by 7 bases; junction bases not matched to a gene: 5. CDR3 residues: CASSRLAGNIQYF. DNA of the CDR3: TGTGCCAGCAGCCGACTAGCTGGTAACATTCAGTACTTC. Drawing the rest from reference TRBV5-4 and TRBJ2-4, the complete variable domain is ETGVTQSPTHLIKTRGQQVTLRCSSQSGHNTVSWYQQALGQGPQFIFQYYREEENGRGNFPPRFSGLQFPNYSSELNVNALELDDSALYLCASSRLAGNIQYFGAGTRLSVL.

The chain combines TRBV9 with TRBJ2-3; possible D gene TRBD2, 6 bases. The CDR3 runs to 14 residues. The germline V gene has CDR1 SGDLS and CDR2 YYNGEE. The V gene lost 3 bases and the J gene lost 7 bases, with 15 bases spanning the gap. CDR3 region: CASSASAGRNTQYF. The DNA for the CDR3 is TGTGCCAGCAGCGCTAGCGCTGGGAGGAATACGCAGTATTTT.

CDR3 nucleotides: TGTGCCAGCAGCTTGGAGGCTGGCACAGATACGCAGTATTTT. Amino acid sequence: CASSLEAGTDTQYF. The V and J genes are TRBV5-4 and TRBJ2-3; D is unresolved. Germline CDR1 reads SGHNT; CDR2 reads YYREEE (reference sequence). The germline V and J ends were trimmed by 0 bases and 1 base, with 6 bases remaining between them. The CDR3 is made up of 14 amino acids.

This chain links TRBV6-1 with TRBJ2-3; 9 bases line up with TRBD1. The CDR3 is 15 residues long. The germline CDR1 and CDR2 sequences are MNHNS and SASEGT. V lost 6 bases, J lost 5 bases, and 9 bases stayed unmatched. The DNA for the CDR3 is TGTGCCAGCAGGGACAGGGGAGGCGACGGAGATACGCAGTATTTT. Translation: CASRDRGGDGDTQYF.

This sequence joins TRBV2 and TRBJ2-7, with 12 bases lining up with TRBD2. V shed 4 bases and J 1 base; nucleotides not matched to a gene: 2. The CDR3 contains 15 residues. Germline V gives CDR1 SNHLY, CDR2 FYNNEI. The CDR3 sequence is CASSVTSGGSYEQYF. The CDR3, as DNA: TGTGCCAGCAGTGTGACTAGCGGGGGATCCTACGAGCAGTACTTC.

The V and J genes are TRBV6-1 and TRBJ2-3; 9 bases fit TRBD2. J lost 3 bases, V lost 6 bases, and 7 bases had no gene match. CDR1 and CDR2 (germline): MNHNS, SASEGT. CDR3 length: 15 amino acids. The CDR3 DNA sequence: TGTGCCAGCAGCGGTAGCGGGGGTCTGACAGATACGCAGTATTTT. This sequence encodes CASSGSGGLTDTQYF.

V usage is TRBV19 and J usage is TRBJ2-3; perhaps TRBD2 as D (5 bases). Per germline, CDR1 LNHDA and CDR2 SQIVND (reference sequence). CDR3 length: 13 amino acids. Trimming removed 6 bases at V and 4 bases at J, with 11 bases between. Here the CDR3 DNA reads TGTGCCAGTAGCAAGAGGGTTGCAGATACGCAGTATTTT. This codes for CASSKRVADTQYF.

The rearrangement links TRBV5-1 to TRBJ1-1; 10 bases agree with TRBD1. Germline assignment: CDR1 SGHRS and CDR2 YFSETQ. Unmatched junction bases numbered 7, after V lost 4 bases and J lost 4 bases. This CDR3 has 15 amino acids. Here the CDR3 DNA reads TGCGCCAGCAGCCCTAGGACAGGGGGAAGCACTGAAGCTTTCTTT. It yields the protein CASSPRTGGSTEAFF. Together with reference TRBV5-1 and TRBJ1-1, the CDR3 gives the full variable domain: KAGVTQTPRYLIKTRGQQVTLSCSPISGHRSVSWYQQTPGQGLQFLFEYFSETQRNKGNFPGRFSGRQFSNSRSEMNVSTLELGDSALYLCASSPRTGGSTEAFFGQGTRLTVV.

The chain carries TRBV7-9 and TRBJ2-7; weak D call: TRBD1 (6 bases). CDR1 is SEHNR and CDR2 is FQNEAQ in the germline V gene (reference sequence). There are 16 residues in the CDR3. Trimming took 3 bases from V and 4 from J, leaving 19 bases between them. DNA for the CDR3: TGTGCCAGCAGCTTCGATATCAGGGGTGGGTCGTACGAGCAGTACTTC. Translation gives CASSFDIRGGSYEQYF.

The rearrangement joins TRBV28 to TRBJ2-7; 9 nucleotides match TRBD2. CDR1 is MDHEN, CDR2 SYDVKM, per germline. V lost 2 bases, J lost 0 bases, and 11 bases stayed unmatched. The CDR3 is made up of 18 amino acids. The CDR3 sequence is CASSLNVYSGGFSYEQYF. The CDR3 DNA reads as TGTGCCAGCAGTTTAAACGTATATAGCGGGGGCTTCTCCTACGAGCAGTACTTC.

The rearrangement links TRBV19 to TRBJ1-5, with 9 bases fitting TRBD1. The CDR3 length is 13 residues. Germline loops: CDR1 LNHDA, CDR2 SQIVND (reference sequence). J was trimmed by 3 bases and V by 11 bases; bases with no gene match: 5. CDR3 protein: CALGTGTNQPQHF. CDR3 nucleotides: TGTGCCCTTGGGACAGGGACCAATCAGCCCCAGCATTTT.

The rearrangement joins TRBV7-2 to TRBJ2-7, with 10 bases fitting TRBD2. Germline V lookup: CDR1 SGHTA, CDR2 FQGNSA. The V and J ends lost 5 bases and 3 bases, in that order; junction bases with no gene match: 7. The CDR3 has 15 amino acids. CDR3 sequence reads: CASSATGLALYEQYF. The DNA for the CDR3 is TGTGCCAGCAGCGCAACGGGACTAGCGCTCTACGAGCAGTACTTC.

The chain employs TRBV19 and TRBJ2-5, with 10 bases matching TRBD2. Germline CDR1 LNHDA, CDR2 SQIVND (reference sequence). This CDR3 is 17 amino acids long. Unmatched junction bases numbered 13, after V lost 4 bases and J lost 5 bases. CDR3 sequence (DNA): TGTGCCAGTAGTACCCCGGGACTAGCGACGGGGAGGGAGACCCAGTACTTC. This codes for CASSTPGLATGRETQYF. The full variable domain, completed using reference TRBV19 and TRBJ2-5, is DGGITQSPKYLFRKEGQNVTLSCEQNLNHDAMYWYRQDPGQGLRLIYYSQIVNDFQKGDIAEGYSVSREKKESFPLTVTSAQKNPTAFYLCASSTPGLATGRETQYFGPGTRLLVL.

This clone was picked up one time. The chain couples TRBV4-1 to TRBJ2-1; 11 bases are shared with TRBD2. J was trimmed by 10 bases and V by 0 bases; bases with no gene match: 11. CDR1 and CDR2 from the germline V gene are MGHRA and YSYEKL. The CDR3 runs to 17 residues. CDR3 protein: CASSQEAGLAGGREQFF. CDR3 sequence (DNA): TGCGCCAGCAGCCAAGAAGCTGGGCTAGCGGGAGGAAGGGAGCAGTTCTTC.

V usage is TRBV5-8 and J usage is TRBJ2-7, with 8 positions matching TRBD2. Germline loops: CDR1 SGHTS, CDR2 YDEGEE. CDR3 length equals 15 residues. V was pared by 1 base and J by 0 bases, with 3 bases of the junction left unmatched. CDR3 sequence reads: CASSLKRESSYEQYF. Here the CDR3 DNA reads TGTGCCAGCAGCTTGAAGCGGGAGAGCTCCTACGAGCAGTACTTC.

The chain uses TRBV2 and TRBJ2-4; no definite D call. Germline V gene lookup returns CDR1 SNHLY and CDR2 FYNNEI. The CDR3 contains 14 residues. V lost 7 bases to trimming and J lost 2 bases, with 12 bases between them. The CDR3 sequence is CASKMQESKNIQYF. CDR3 DNA: TGTGCCAGCAAGATGCAGGAGTCCAAAAACATTCAGTACTTC.

The rearrangement joins TRBV5-5 to TRBJ2-7, with D maybe TRBD1 (6 bases). The CDR3 spans 14 residues. Germline V gives CDR1 SGHKS, CDR2 YYEKEE (reference sequence). V gave up 0 bases and J gave up 1 base, with 8 bases separating them. This CDR3 is CASSLGTVSYEQYF. The CDR3 DNA sequence: TGTGCCAGCAGCTTGGGGACAGTGTCCTACGAGCAGTACTTC.

This sequence joins TRBV7-8 and TRBJ2-7; no clear D. Trimming took off 1 base at V and 0 bases at J, with 7 bases between the two ends. The CDR3 spans 14 residues. Germline CDR1 and CDR2: SGHVS and FQNEAQ. Written as DNA, the CDR3 is TGTGCCAGCAGCTTAGGAACTGTCTCCTACGAGCAGTACTTC. As protein: CASSLGTVSYEQYF. Drawing the rest from reference TRBV7-8 and TRBJ2-7, the complete variable domain is GAGVSQSPRYKVAKRGQDVALRCDPISGHVSLFWYQQALGQGPEFLTYFQNEAQLDKSGLPSDRFFAERPEGSVSTLKIQRTQQEDSAVYLCASSLGTVSYEQYFGPGTRLTVT.

This chain joins TRBV18 and TRBJ2-2, with 8 bases that match TRBD1. This CDR3 contains 16 residues. The germline gives CDR1 KGHSH, CDR2 LQKENI. J gave up 1 base and V 4 bases, and 5 bases lay outside the gene matches. The CDR3 region has the DNA TGTGCCAGCTCACAGACCGGGACAGGGAACACCGGGGAGCTGTTTTTT. This translates into CASSQTGTGNTGELFF.

V gene TRBV14 combines with J gene TRBJ2-1; D might be TRBD1 (5 bases). Trimming took 4 bases from V and 4 from J, leaving 5 bases between them. CDR1 and CDR2 from the germline V gene are SGHDN and FVKESK. The CDR3 has 12 residues. This CDR3 reads CASSRQYNEQFF. Written as DNA, the CDR3 is TGTGCCAGCAGCCGACAGTACAATGAGCAGTTCTTC.

The chain is built from TRBV19 and TRBJ1-1; 7 positions match TRBD1. In germline, CDR1 is LNHDA, CDR2 SQIVND (reference sequence). The CDR3 totals 14 residues. V shed 4 bases and J 5 bases; nucleotides not matched to a gene: 7. This CDR3 is CASSKIDRVTEAFF. The CDR3 DNA follows: TGTGCCAGTAGTAAAATCGACAGGGTGACTGAAGCTTTCTTT.

The rearrangement uses TRBV7-2 and TRBJ1-3, with a weak D call TRBD1 (5 bases). The V end was cut by 2 bases, the J end by 5 bases, with 16 bases between. CDR1 and CDR2 (germline): SGHTA, FQGNSA. The CDR3 covers 16 residues. The CDR3 is CASSLSLPGLRNTIYF. CDR3 DNA: TGTGCCAGCAGCTTAAGTTTACCGGGACTGAGAAACACCATATATTTT. The full variable domain, in which reference TRBV7-2 and TRBJ1-3 provide the parts outside the CDR3, is GAGVSQSPSNKVTEKGKDVELRCDPISGHTALYWYRQSLGQGLEFLIYFQGNSAPDKSGLPSDRFSAERTGGSVSTLTIQRTQQEDSAVYLCASSLSLPGLRNTIYFGEGSWLTVV.